A single sample is the source of the 24 T cell receptor beta chains below, sequenced in a study of blood T cell repertoires in COVID-19. Profiling relied on immunoSEQ multiplex PCR, and the TCRdb table lists in-frame clones only, not all of them. The sample lists a few hundred thousand clones, 88% occurring once. Material: peripheral blood. Receptors originate from a woman aged 25 to 39 with COVID-19, enrolled during active disease.

This clone was counted once. The rearrangement links TRBV7-9 to TRBJ2-3; TRBD2 aligns across 8 bases. Germline loops: CDR1 SEHNR, CDR2 FQNEAQ (reference sequence). The CDR3 covers 14 residues. Unmatched junction bases numbered 2, after V lost 6 bases and J lost 0 bases. The CDR3 nucleotides are TGTGCCAGCAGGTCTAGCGGGAGCACAGATACGCAGTATTTT. Translation: CASRSSGSTDTQYF. The variable domain in full, with the rest retrieved from reference TRBV7-9 and TRBJ2-3, is DTGVSQNPRHKITKRGQNVTFRCDPISEHNRLYWYRQTLGQGPEFLTYFQNEAQLEKSRLLSDRFSAERPKGSFSTLEIQRTEQGDSAMYLCASRSSGSTDTQYFGPGTRLTVL.

The V call is TRBV6-4, the J call TRBJ1-5, with 9 bases identical to TRBD1. The CDR3 covers 15 residues. The germline CDR1 and CDR2 sequences are MRHNA and SNTAGT. The ends lost 8 bases at V and 2 bases at J; junction bases unmatched: 7. CDR3 sequence (DNA): TGTGCCAGCTCACAGGGGGCGATTGGCAATCAGCCCCAGCATTTT. This translates into CASSQGAIGNQPQHF.

The DNA of the CDR3 is TGTGCCAGCAGTTTATCAGAACAATCACCCCTCCACTTT. Its protein is CASSLSEQSPLHF. The V call is TRBV12-3 or TRBV12-4, the J call TRBJ1-6; D ambiguous. Trimming stripped 2 bases from V and 10 bases from J, with 9 bases between. The CDR3 contains 13 residues.

This clone was recorded once. The chain is built from TRBV5-6 and TRBJ2-7, with 8 bases matching TRBD1. CDR3 size: 14 residues. From germline, CDR1 is SGHDT and CDR2 YYEEEE. The junction had 7 bases not matched to a gene; V was cut back by 4 bases and J by 4 bases. The CDR3 loop reads CASSPPGQEYEQYF. DNA of the CDR3: TGTGCCAGCAGCCCACCGGGACAGGAGTACGAGCAGTACTTC.

The V gene is TRBV11-2, the J gene TRBJ2-5, with 9 bases matching TRBD1. J was trimmed by 7 bases and V by 0 bases; bases with no gene match: 9. The CDR3 length is 16 residues. Germline V gene data show CDR1 as SGHAT and CDR2 as FQNNGV. The CDR3 protein is CASSLDRDREAGTQYF. The CDR3 region has the DNA TGTGCCAGCAGCTTAGATAGGGACAGGGAAGCCGGGACCCAGTACTTC.

V gene TRBV5-1 combines with J gene TRBJ2-2; TRBD2 aligns across 8 bases. After removal of 1 base from V and 2 bases from J, the junction contained 4 bases not matched to a gene. The germline V gene has CDR1 SGHRS and CDR2 YFSETQ. The CDR3 loop spans 16 amino acids. CDR3 residues: CASSLRLAGNTGELFF. The CDR3 region has the DNA TGCGCCAGCAGCTTGAGGCTAGCGGGTAACACCGGGGAGCTGTTTTTT.

The genes are TRBV12-3 or TRBV12-4 and TRBJ1-5; D may be TRBD1 (6 bases). The CDR3 length is 12 residues. Trimming took 8 bases from V and 5 from J, leaving 10 bases between them. The DNA of the CDR3 is TGTGCCAGCGGGAGGGGGGATCAGCCCCAGCATTTT. Encoded protein: CASGRGDQPQHF.

This chain uses TRBV18 with TRBJ1-3; TRBD1 might be the D (6 bases). CDR1 KGHSH and CDR2 LQKENI come from the germline V gene. V gave up 2 bases and J gave up 7 bases, with 15 bases separating them. The CDR3 spans 15 residues. This CDR3 is CASSPKTGTWNTIYF. In nucleotides, the CDR3 is TGTGCCAGCTCACCAAAAACAGGGACCTGGAACACCATATATTTT.

The chain uses TRBV13 and TRBJ2-1, with TRBD2 matching over 11 bases. Trimming cost V 1 base and J 12 bases; bases outside gene matches: 8. The germline V gene encodes CDR1 PRHDT and CDR2 FYEKMQ (reference sequence). The CDR3 has 15 amino acids. This CDR3 is CASSLARLAGRGQFF. Here the CDR3 DNA reads TGTGCCAGCAGCTTAGCCAGACTAGCGGGAAGGGGGCAGTTCTTC.

This chain links TRBV27 with TRBJ2-7; a weak D match, TRBD1 (6 bases). The DNA end is a closer match to TRBJ2-5, so the J assignment may be wrong. The CDR3 extends over 15 amino acids. Germline CDR1 and CDR2: MNHEY and SMNVEV (reference sequence). This CDR3 is CASSPRRQAQETQYF. CDR3 DNA: TGTGCCAGCAGTCCCCGTCGACAGGCCCAAGAGACCCAGTACTTC.

J is TRBJ1-2 and V is TRBV28, with D possibly being TRBD1 (5 bases). V shed 5 bases and J shed 8 bases, with 21 bases lying between them. The germline V gene encodes CDR1 MDHEN and CDR2 SYDVKM. The CDR3 consists of 15 residues. This CDR3 reads CASSTDPTALGGYTF. The CDR3 nucleotides read TGTGCCAGCAGTACGGATCCGACAGCTTTAGGGGGCTACACCTTC.

The chain employs TRBV9 and TRBJ2-3; D is uncertain. The CDR3 is 15 residues long. In germline, CDR1 is SGDLS, CDR2 YYNGEE. The V gene lost 7 bases and the J gene lost 2 bases, with 17 bases spanning the gap. This CDR3 is CASATNARPTDTQYF. CDR3 in DNA: TGTGCCAGCGCTACAAACGCTAGACCCACAGATACGCAGTATTTT.

The chain is built from TRBV10-1 and TRBJ2-1; perhaps TRBD2 as D (6 bases). Trimming took 5 bases from V and 3 from J, leaving 14 bases between them. CDR1 and CDR2 from the germline V gene are WNHNN and SYGVQD (reference sequence). CDR3 size: 15 residues. DNA for the CDR3: TGCGCCAGCAGTCTTACGGGACTTAACTACAATGAGCAGTTCTTC. It is translated as CASSLTGLNYNEQFF.

This clone was counted a few times. The rearrangement joins TRBV30 to TRBJ1-2, with D possibly being TRBD1 (5 bases). The germline CDR1 and CDR2 sequences are GTSNPN and SVGIG (reference sequence). The V end was cut by 2 bases, the J end by 4 bases, with 11 bases between. The length of the CDR3 is 13 residues. CDR3 coding DNA: TGTGCCTGGAGTTCTATTGGGGCCTATGGCTACACCTTC. Its protein product is CAWSSIGAYGYTF.

The rearrangement links TRBV14 to TRBJ2-1; 7 bases line up with TRBD2. This CDR3 has 15 amino acids. From germline, CDR1 is SGHDN and CDR2 FVKESK. The V segment lost 0 bases and the J segment 5 bases; nucleotides outside the gene matches: 4. The CDR3: CASSQESSGNNEQFF. CDR3 in DNA: TGTGCCAGCAGCCAAGAATCTAGCGGCAACAATGAGCAGTTCTTC. Full variable domain (remainder filled in from reference TRBV14 and TRBJ2-1): EAGVTQFPSHSVIEKGQTVTLRCDPISGHDNLYWYRRVMGKEIKFLLHFVKESKQDESGMPNNRFLAERTGGTYSTLKVQPAELEDSGVYFCASSQESSGNNEQFFGPGTRLTVL.

Here the CDR3 DNA reads TGTGCCAGCAGCGTAGGCAAAGTGAGCGAGCAGTACTTC. Its translation: CASSVGKVSEQYF. The chain combines TRBV9 with TRBJ2-7; no clear D gene. The CDR3 is made up of 13 amino acids. Germline V CDR1 and CDR2: SGDLS, YYNGEE. V was cut by 0 bases and J by 6 bases, with 10 bases left in between.

The rearrangement links TRBV9 to TRBJ2-1; 7 nucleotides line up with TRBD1. In germline, CDR1 is SGDLS, CDR2 YYNGEE. V was pared by 3 bases and J by 0 bases, with 3 bases of the junction left unmatched. This CDR3 has 15 residues. CDR3 in amino acids: CASSGTGSSYNEQFF. CDR3 nucleotides: TGTGCCAGCAGCGGGACAGGTAGCTCCTACAATGAGCAGTTCTTC.

The genes are TRBV6-5 and TRBJ2-7, with 10 bases fitting TRBD2. V dropped 7 bases and J dropped 0; count of bases not matched to a gene: 3. The CDR3 sequence is 14 residues long. Germline-derived CDR1 and CDR2 are MNHEY and SVGAGI. CDR3 in DNA: TGTGCCAGCATGGGACTAGCGAGCTCCTACGAGCAGTACTTC. Its protein product is CASMGLASSYEQYF.

The chain combines TRBV28 with TRBJ1-3; D is ambiguous. The length of the CDR3 is 15 residues. The V gene lost 8 bases and the J gene lost 0 bases, with 14 bases spanning the gap. Germline V CDR1 and CDR2: MDHEN, SYDVKM. For the CDR3, the DNA is TGTGCCAGCGTCCTCCCGACAAGCTCTGGAAACACCATATATTTT. It encodes CASVLPTSSGNTIYF.

The chain carries TRBV2 and TRBJ1-1, with D perhaps TRBD1 (6 bases). Germline CDR1 reads SNHLY; CDR2 reads FYNNEI. CDR3 length: 14 residues. V lost 7 bases and J 5 bases, leaving 17 bases between the germline ends. The CDR3 spells CASTETGPGTEAFF. The CDR3 bases are TGTGCCAGCACTGAGACAGGACCTGGAACTGAAGCTTTCTTT.

This rearrangement joins TRBV19 to TRBJ2-4, with 14 nucleotides matching TRBD2. Germline-derived CDR1 and CDR2 are LNHDA and SQIVND (reference sequence). V shed 3 bases, J shed 2 bases, and the junction held 6 bases outside the gene matches. CDR3 length: 18 amino acids. The CDR3 sequence is CASSIGGLAGVTKNIQYF. The CDR3 DNA sequence: TGTGCCAGTAGTATCGGGGGACTAGCGGGAGTTACCAAAAACATTCAGTACTTC. Full variable domain (remainder filled in from reference TRBV19 and TRBJ2-4): DGGITQSPKYLFRKEGQNVTLSCEQNLNHDAMYWYRQDPGQGLRLIYYSQIVNDFQKGDIAEGYSVSREKKESFPLTVTSAQKNPTAFYLCASSIGGLAGVTKNIQYFGAGTRLSVL.

This chain joins TRBV7-2 and TRBJ2-1, with a weak D call TRBD1 (6 bases). CDR1 SGHTA and CDR2 FQGNSA come from the germline V gene. V dropped 2 bases and J dropped 9 bases, with 14 bases sitting between them. The CDR3 covers 14 residues. The CDR3 coding sequence is TGTGCCAGCAGCTTAATTACAGGGTCGGTTGAGCAGTTCTTC. It codes for CASSLITGSVEQFF.

The rearrangement links TRBV28 to TRBJ2-7; 12 bases match TRBD2. V lost 8 bases to trimming and J lost 5 bases; unmatched junction nucleotides: 7. Germline V gives CDR1 MDHEN, CDR2 SYDVKM. The CDR3 length is 14 residues. Written as DNA, the CDR3 is TGTGCCAGCTTTCGGACTAGCGGGAACAACGAGCAGTACTTC. Amino acids: CASFRTSGNNEQYF.

The genes are TRBV25-1 and TRBJ2-5; 7 positions match TRBD2. Germline V gene lookup returns CDR1 MGHDK and CDR2 SYGVNS. The trim removed 5 bases at V and 5 bases at J, leaving 8 bases unmatched. This CDR3 is built from 14 residues. CDR3 nucleotides: TGTGCCAGCAGTAAACCGGGAGGCCGCGAGACCCAGTACTTC. Protein sequence: CASSKPGGRETQYF. Using reference TRBV25-1 and TRBJ2-5 for the parts outside the CDR3, the full variable domain is EADIYQTPRYLVIGTGKKITLECSQTMGHDKMYWYQQDPGMELHLIHYSYGVNSTEKGDLSSESTVSRIRTEHFPLTLESARPSHTSQYLCASSKPGGRETQYFGPGTRLLVL.